The sequence of this TCR beta chain was determined in a study of blood T cell repertoires in COVID-19. For the study at large: From T cells, B-cell-depleted T cells, or PBMCs came the material, which was cDNA or gDNA.

Assay: immunoSEQ multiplex PCR; the TCRdb copy retains only in-frame clones and omits some. The sample holds roughly 250,000 clones, 80% to 90% seen once. Germline V lookup: CDR1 LNHDA, CDR2 SQIVND (reference sequence). V was pared by 3 bases and J by 0 bases, with 9 bases between. The CDR3 has 14 amino acids. This clonotype originated in a woman in her twenties or thirties with acute COVID-19. The sample consisted of PBMCs or T cells enriched from blood (not recorded which). The chain has TRBV19 and TRBJ2-7, with a tentative D call TRBD2 (5 bases). CDR3 protein: CASSIVGSSYEQYF. DNA for the CDR3: TGTGCCAGTAGTATCGTGGGGAGCTCCTACGAGCAGTACTTC.